The clone carrying this TCR beta chain has a count of ten or more. Its antigen is undetermined. The data are from a study of CD8+CD57+ T cells in acquired aplastic anemia. Study-level information: Recorded DNA amounts for sorted CD4+ and CD8+ cells had an average of approximately 2.9 ug. An average of about 10.8 million reads for CD4+ cells was obtained from healthy donors. Regarding the study as a whole: Patients were compared with controls for CD8+ Simpson's diversity, and no significant difference emerged. Researchers report that approximately 28 CD8+ CDR3 sequences appeared in both patients and controls.

Using genomic DNA as the template, TCR beta VDJ and CDR3 profiling was carried out. Via MiXCR, TCRdb re-called the reads, giving one row per CDR3 protein. This sample has approximately 130,000 distinct CDR3 sequences, with less than 45% found just once. The CDR3 has 14 residues. Germline values: CDR1 DFQATT, CDR2 SNEGSKA (reference sequence). J lost 5 bases, V lost 6 bases, and 4 bases had no gene match. V is TRBV20-1 and J is TRBJ2-1, with 13 bases identical to TRBD2. Material for sequencing was sorted CD4+, CD8+, or CD8+CD57+ T cells (not recorded which) from PBMCs. The origin of this receptor is a human donor in good health, serving as a control. CDR3 in DNA: TGCAGTGCCTCGGGACTAGCGGGGAACAATGAGCAGTTCTTC. This translates into CSASGLAGNNEQFF.